The T cell receptor (beta chain) under discussion was sequenced for a study of human T cells and chemical hapten exposure. At the level of the study: Variation in per-sample TCR yields came mainly from small pooled library volume differences.

Time point reported: pre-sensitization, week 0. The treatment here: therapeutic diphenylcyclopropenone sensitization with weekly scalp DPC. Unfractionated whole blood yielded the extracted total RNA. TCRdb re-derived calls from the RACE reads in MiXCR, one entry per CDR3 protein. The sample consists of some 74,000 distinct CDR3 sequences, 12% to 15% of them appearing once. This CDR3 contains 14 residues. Germline-derived CDR1 and CDR2 are LGHNA and YSLEER. V lost 2 bases to trimming and J lost 6 bases; unmatched junction nucleotides: 6. In this sample, this clonotype turned up a few times. The sample here was whole blood, taken in connection with sensitization to the hapten diphenylcyclopropenone (DPC). The chain joins TRBV4-3 to TRBJ2-7, with 8 positions matching TRBD1. The TCR originated in a woman between 45 and 60 years old with alopecia areata. Some clones in this sample may be carry-over from other donors' samples. This chain's CDR3 is CASSQMQGASEQYF. The CDR3 coding sequence is TGCGCCAGCAGCCAAATGCAGGGGGCTAGCGAGCAGTACTTC.